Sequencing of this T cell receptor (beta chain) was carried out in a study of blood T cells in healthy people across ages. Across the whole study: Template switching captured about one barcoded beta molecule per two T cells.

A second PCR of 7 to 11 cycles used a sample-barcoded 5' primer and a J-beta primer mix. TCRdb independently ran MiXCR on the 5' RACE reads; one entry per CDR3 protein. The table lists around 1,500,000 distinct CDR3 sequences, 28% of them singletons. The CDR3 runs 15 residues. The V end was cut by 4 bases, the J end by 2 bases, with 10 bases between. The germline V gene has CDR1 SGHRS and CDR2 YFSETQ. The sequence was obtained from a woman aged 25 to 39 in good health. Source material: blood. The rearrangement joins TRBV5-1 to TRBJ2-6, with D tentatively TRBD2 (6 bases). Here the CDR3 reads CASSQTSPGANVLTF. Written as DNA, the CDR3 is TGCGCCAGCAGCCAGACTAGTCCTGGGGCCAACGTCCTGACTTTC.